The text below deals with one T cell receptor (beta chain). Antigen unknown. Assay: immunoSEQ multiplex PCR; the TCRdb copy retains only in-frame clones and omits some. Of thousands of clones in the sample, roughly 88% were seen once. The CDR3 runs 16 residues. The V end was cut by 4 bases, the J end by 7 bases, with 19 bases between. Germline V CDR1 and CDR2: MGHRA, YSYEKL. This specimen comes from a study of brain metastases from non-small cell lung cancer. Findings of the study overall: TCR repertoires overlapped largely between brain metastases and matched primaries.

Sequenced: primary lung tumor tissue. The sequence was collected from a donor over 35 with non-small cell lung cancer. The chain has TRBV4-1 and TRBJ2-2; D unclear. The CDR3 nucleotides read TGCGCCAGCAGCCGCCAAGATAACCCCCTTGGCGGGGAGCTGTTTTTT. It translates to CASSRQDNPLGGELFF.